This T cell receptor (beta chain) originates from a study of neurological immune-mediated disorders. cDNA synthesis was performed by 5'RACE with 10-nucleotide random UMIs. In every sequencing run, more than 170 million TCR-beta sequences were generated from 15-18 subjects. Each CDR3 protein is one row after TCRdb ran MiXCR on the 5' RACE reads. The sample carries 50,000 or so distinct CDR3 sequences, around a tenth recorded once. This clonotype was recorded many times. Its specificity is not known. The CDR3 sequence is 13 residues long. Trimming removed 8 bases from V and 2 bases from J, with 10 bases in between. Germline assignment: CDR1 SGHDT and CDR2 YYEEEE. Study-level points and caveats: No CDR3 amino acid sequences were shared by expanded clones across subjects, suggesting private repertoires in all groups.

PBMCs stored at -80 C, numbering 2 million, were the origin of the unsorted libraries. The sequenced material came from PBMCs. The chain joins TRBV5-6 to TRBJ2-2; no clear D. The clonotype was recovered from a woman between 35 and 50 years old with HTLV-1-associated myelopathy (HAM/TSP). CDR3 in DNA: TGTGCCAGTCAAAGCGCTAACACCGGGGAGCTGTTTTTT. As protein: CASQSANTGELFF.